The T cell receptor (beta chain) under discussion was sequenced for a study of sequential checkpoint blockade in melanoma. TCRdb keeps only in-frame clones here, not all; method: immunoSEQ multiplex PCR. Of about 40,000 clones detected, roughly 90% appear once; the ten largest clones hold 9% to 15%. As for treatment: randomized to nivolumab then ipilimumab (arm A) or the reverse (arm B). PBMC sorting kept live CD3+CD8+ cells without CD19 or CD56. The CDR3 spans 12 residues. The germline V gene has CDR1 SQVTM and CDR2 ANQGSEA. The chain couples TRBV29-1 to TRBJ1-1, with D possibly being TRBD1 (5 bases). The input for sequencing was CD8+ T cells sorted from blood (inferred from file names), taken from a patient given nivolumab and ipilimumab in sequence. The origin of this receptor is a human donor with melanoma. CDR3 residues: CTFITGGAEAFF. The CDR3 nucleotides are TGCACCTTCATAACGGGGGGGGCTGAAGCTTTCTTT. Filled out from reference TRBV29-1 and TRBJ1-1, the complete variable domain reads SAVISQKPSRDICQRGTSLTIQCQVDSQVTMMFWYRQQPGQSLTLIATANQGSEATYESGFVIDKFPISRPNLTFSTLTVSNMSPEDSSIYLCTFITGGAEAFFGQGTRLTVV.